This TCR beta chain appears in the sequencing data of a study of CD8+CD57+ T cells in acquired aplastic anemia. Across the whole study: DNA per sorted CD4+ or CD8+ sample ranged roughly 0.17 to 27.4 ug, averaging around 3.2 ug.

To note about this clonotype: Its matching antigen is unknown.

Investigators profiled TCR beta VDJ and CDR3 from genomic DNA template. TCRdb passed the reads through MiXCR, listing each CDR3 protein once. Found here are some 150,000 distinct CDR3 sequences, 71% of them singletons; the top ten hold approximately 48%. An expansion of CD8+CD57+ cells by flow cytometry had been shown in patients chosen for sequencing. Each patient carried a diagnosis of severe acquired aplastic anemia. V gave up 4 bases and J gave up 3 bases, with 10 bases separating them. Germline loops: CDR1 SNHLY, CDR2 FYNNEI. The CDR3 contains 13 residues. Study outcomes and limitations: Patients and controls had CD8+ Simpson's diversity values that were not significantly distinct. Common to patients and controls were twenty-nine CD8+ CDR3 sequences.

The clonotype originates from a human donor with aplastic anemia. The chain is built from TRBV2 and TRBJ2-7; D might be TRBD2 (6 bases). Sequencing input: sorted CD4+, CD8+, or CD8+CD57+ T cells (not recorded which) from PBMCs. The CDR3 DNA sequence: TGTGCCAGCAGTGTCGGAGGGTTCTACGAGCAGTACTTC. Translating it yields CASSVGGFYEQYF.